Following are 29 T cell receptor beta chains from one sample sequenced in a study of control samples from healthy donors and cancer patients. Using immunoSEQ multiplex PCR, the repertoire was profiled, and TCRdb retains in-frame clones only, with some absent. The sample has some 120,000 clones; roughly 90% are singletons. Input material: blood. These receptors were collected from a man aged 18 to 29 in good health.

The chain uses TRBV27 and TRBJ2-3; D is ambiguous. V was clipped by 2 bases and J by 5 bases, with 14 bases between them. The germline V gene has CDR1 MNHEY and CDR2 SMNVEV (reference sequence). This CDR3 spans 15 amino acids. As DNA, the CDR3 is TGTGCCAGCAGTTTAATCGAAAAGGGTCGAGATACGCAGTATTTT. It translates to CASSLIEKGRDTQYF.

This sequence joins TRBV2 and TRBJ2-3; 9 bases agree with TRBD2. The V segment lost 5 bases and the J segment 3 bases; nucleotides outside the gene matches: 12. The CDR3 is 17 amino acids. Germline V lookup: CDR1 SNHLY, CDR2 FYNNEI. The CDR3 loop reads CASSLGSGSGRTDTQYF. The CDR3 DNA reads as TGTGCCAGCAGTTTGGGGTCGGGCAGCGGGAGGACAGATACGCAGTATTTT.

This rearrangement joins TRBV9 to TRBJ1-2, with a weak D call TRBD1 (5 bases). The CDR3 is 14 amino acids. Looked up from germline, CDR1 is SGDLS and CDR2 is YYNGEE. The germline V and J ends were trimmed by 0 bases and 4 bases, with 10 bases remaining between them. CDR3 residues: CASSVVEGVYGYTF. The CDR3 DNA follows: TGTGCCAGCAGCGTAGTCGAAGGGGTCTATGGCTACACCTTC.

This clone was observed a handful of times. The chain combines TRBV4-1 with TRBJ2-7; 11 nucleotides align to TRBD1. In germline, CDR1 is MGHRA, CDR2 YSYEKL. This CDR3 comprises 17 residues. Trimming at V came to 1 base and at J to 5 bases, leaving 10 bases not matched to a gene. CDR3 region: CASSQGDGRDRGNEQYF. The CDR3 bases are TGCGCCAGCAGCCAAGGGGATGGCCGGGACAGGGGGAACGAGCAGTACTTC.

The CDR3 sequence: CASSGIGDEQYF. In nucleotides, the CDR3 is TGTGCCAGCAGCGGTATAGGGGACGAGCAGTACTTC. The chain is built from TRBV9 and TRBJ2-7; D perhaps matches TRBD1 (5 bases). V shed 3 bases and J shed 5 bases, with 9 bases lying between them. The length of the CDR3 is 12 residues. Germline V gene data show CDR1 as SGDLS and CDR2 as YYNGEE.

The rearrangement uses TRBV7-9 and TRBJ1-2; 9 bases match TRBD1. From germline, CDR1 is SEHNR and CDR2 FQNEAQ (reference sequence). Trimming at V came to 4 bases and at J to 4 bases, leaving 4 bases not matched to a gene. The CDR3 consists of 14 residues. The CDR3 DNA sequence: TGTGCCAGCAGCTCGGGACAGGGAGCCTATGGCTACACCTTC. Translation gives CASSSGQGAYGYTF. Supplemented by reference TRBV7-9 and TRBJ1-2, the full variable domain reads DTGVSQNPRHKITKRGQNVTFRCDPISEHNRLYWYRQTLGQGPEFLTYFQNEAQLEKSRLLSDRFSAERPKGSFSTLEIQRTEQGDSAMYLCASSSGQGAYGYTFGSGTRLTVV.

V usage is TRBV5-1 and J usage is TRBJ2-1; 10 nucleotides match TRBD1. From germline, CDR1 is SGHRS and CDR2 YFSETQ. Unmatched junction bases numbered 4, after V lost 2 bases and J lost 8 bases. This CDR3 comprises 14 residues. The CDR3 DNA reads TGCGCCAGCAGCTTCCGACAGGGGGCAGATGAGCAGTTCTTC. It encodes CASSFRQGADEQFF.

The CDR3: CASSLFQGGNADTQYF. As DNA, the CDR3 is TGTGCCAGCAGTTTATTCCAGGGAGGGAATGCAGATACGCAGTATTTT. The V call is TRBV27, the J call TRBJ2-3, with 7 bases lining up with TRBD2. V shed 1 base, J shed 4 bases, and the junction held 8 bases outside the gene matches. This CDR3 contains 16 residues. Germline V CDR1 and CDR2: MNHEY, SMNVEV (reference sequence).

The chain combines TRBV14 with TRBJ2-3; D remains unclear. Germline loops: CDR1 SGHDN, CDR2 FVKESK. The CDR3 runs 16 residues. With 0 bases removed from V and 3 bases from J, the gap between germline ends came to 13 bases. The CDR3 here is CASSQDMGYTTDTQYF. The CDR3 nucleotides are TGTGCCAGCAGCCAAGATATGGGATACACAACAGATACGCAGTATTTT.

The chain carries TRBV11-2 and TRBJ1-5, with TRBD1 matching 7 bases. This CDR3 has 15 residues. Looked up from germline, CDR1 is SGHAT and CDR2 is FQNNGV. Germline trimming cut 5 bases from V and 2 bases from J; bases unmatched to any gene: 6. CDR3 protein: CASSQWTGRNQPQHF. In DNA, the CDR3 is TGTGCCAGCAGCCAATGGACAGGCCGCAATCAGCCCCAGCATTTT.

V is TRBV5-5 and J is TRBJ2-2; a possible D gene is TRBD2 (5 bases). Germline values: CDR1 SGHKS, CDR2 YYEKEE (reference sequence). CDR3 length: 15 amino acids. V lost 2 bases, J lost 5 bases, and 13 bases lay in between. CDR3 sequence: CASSFWTERTGELFF. In DNA, the CDR3 is TGTGCCAGCAGCTTTTGGACCGAGCGGACCGGGGAGCTGTTTTTT.

This clone was seen a single time. This chain connects TRBV4-3 to TRBJ2-5; D is perhaps TRBD1 or TRBD2 (6 bases each). Germline CDR1 is LGHNA and CDR2 is YSLEER. V lost 4 bases, J lost 1 base, and 13 bases lay in between. This CDR3 contains 15 residues. The chain's CDR3 is CASSPGAVSQETQYF. CDR3 in DNA: TGCGCCAGCAGCCCGGGGGCGGTGAGCCAAGAGACCCAGTACTTC.

Notes on this clone: The limits of the CDR3 on the DNA are not certain, so only TCRdb's listed CDR3 is given. The chain uses TRBV2 and TRBJ1-6; the table assigns TRBD1, which was not confirmed against the DNA. The CDR3 is made up of 14 amino acids, end residues included. CDR1 and CDR2 from the germline V gene are SNHLY and FYNNEI. CDR3 sequence reads: CASVGEGTPIPIHF.

The chain employs TRBV18 and TRBJ1-2, with TRBD1 matching over 8 bases. Germline assignment: CDR1 KGHSH and CDR2 LQKENI. This CDR3 contains 15 residues. J gave up 2 bases and V 3 bases, and 5 bases lay outside the gene matches. Written as DNA, the CDR3 is TGTGCCAGCTCACCCTTGACAGGGGCGAACTATGGCTACACCTTC. Its translation: CASSPLTGANYGYTF.

V usage is TRBV6-5 and J usage is TRBJ2-7, with D possibly being TRBD1 (6 bases). The germline CDR1 and CDR2 sequences are MNHEY and SVGAGI. CDR3 length equals 14 residues. The germline V and J ends were trimmed by 6 bases and 3 bases, with 15 bases remaining between them. The CDR3 region has the DNA TGTGCCAGCAGGAAAATCCCGGGACACTACGAGCAGTACTTC. Translating it yields CASRKIPGHYEQYF.

The rearrangement joins TRBV7-2 to TRBJ2-1, with TRBD1 identical over 10 bases. This CDR3 spans 15 amino acids. From germline, CDR1 is SGHTA and CDR2 FQGNSA. With 3 bases clipped from V and 8 bases from J, the junction kept 7 bases outside the gene matches. The DNA of the CDR3 is TGTGCCAGCAGCTTGGACCAGACAGGGGGCGATGAGCAGTTCTTC. It translates to CASSLDQTGGDEQFF. Complete variable domain (other parts from reference TRBV7-2 and TRBJ2-1): GAGVSQSPSNKVTEKGKDVELRCDPISGHTALYWYRQSLGQGLEFLIYFQGNSAPDKSGLPSDRFSAERTGGSVSTLTIQRTQQEDSAVYLCASSLDQTGGDEQFFGPGTRLTVL.

J is TRBJ2-3 and V is TRBV4-3, with D possibly matching TRBD2 (6 bases). Trimming pared 1 base from V and 3 bases from J, leaving 14 bases between. Germline loops: CDR1 LGHNA, CDR2 YSLEER. CDR3 length equals 16 residues. The CDR3 nucleotides read TGCGCCAGCAGCCAAGTTAAAGCGGAGGGGACAGATACGCAGTATTTT. It translates to CASSQVKAEGTDTQYF.

This clone occurred a few times. The genes are TRBV18 and TRBJ2-7, with 7 bases identical to TRBD2. The CDR3 sequence is 15 residues long. Germline CDR1 reads KGHSH; CDR2 reads LQKENI. Trimming removed 3 bases from V and 3 bases from J; junction bases left unmatched: 8. The CDR3 nucleotides are TGTGCCAGCTCACCGCAAGCGGGAAACTTCTACGAGCAGTACGTC. Amino acid sequence: CASSPQAGNFYEQYV.

The rearrangement links TRBV10-3 to TRBJ2-1, with 7 bases aligning to TRBD2. CDR3 size: 15 residues. The germline gives CDR1 ENHRY, CDR2 SYGVKD. V lost 2 bases and J lost 2; bases outside the gene matches: 3. For the CDR3, the DNA is TGTGCCATCAGTGAGCTTGCGGGGGCCTACAATGAGCAGTTCTTC. As protein: CAISELAGAYNEQFF.

The rearrangement joins TRBV9 to TRBJ2-1; D is unresolved. V was shortened by 0 bases and J by 0 bases, with 7 bases between the two germline ends. CDR1 and CDR2 (germline): SGDLS, YYNGEE. CDR3 length: 15 residues. In DNA form, the CDR3 reads TGTGCCAGCAGCGTAGGGAGTGCCTCCTACAATGAGCAGTTCTTC. Protein: CASSVGSASYNEQFF.

The genes are TRBV25-1 and TRBJ2-5; 7 bases agree with TRBD2. Per germline, CDR1 MGHDK and CDR2 SYGVNS. The CDR3 has 14 amino acids. J gave up 5 bases and V 0 bases, and 3 bases lay outside the gene matches. The CDR3 is CASSEYGGLETQYF. DNA of the CDR3: TGTGCCAGCAGTGAATACGGGGGGTTGGAGACCCAGTACTTC.

The rearrangement uses TRBV14 and TRBJ1-1; D is possibly TRBD1 (5 bases). This CDR3 has 17 amino acids. With 1 base removed from V and 3 bases from J, the gap between germline ends came to 18 bases. CDR1 and CDR2 (germline): SGHDN, FVKESK. The CDR3 DNA follows: TGTGCCAGCAGCCAAGCGGCCCGGGGGGTTCTTTACACTGAAGCTTTCTTT. Its protein is CASSQAARGVLYTEAFF. Based on the CDR3 plus reference TRBV14 and TRBJ1-1, the full variable domain is EAGVTQFPSHSVIEKGQTVTLRCDPISGHDNLYWYRRVMGKEIKFLLHFVKESKQDESGMPNNRFLAERTGGTYSTLKVQPAELEDSGVYFCASSQAARGVLYTEAFFGQGTRLTVV.

In this sample, this clone turned up once. The rearrangement links TRBV19 to TRBJ1-1, with D hard to call. The CDR3 extends over 12 amino acids. The germline gives CDR1 LNHDA, CDR2 SQIVND (reference sequence). V was trimmed by 3 bases and J by 4 bases, leaving 6 bases between them. The DNA of the CDR3 is TGTGCCAGTAGTATGGGGTTCACTGAAGCTTTCTTT. It specifies CASSMGFTEAFF.

This chain uses TRBV27 with TRBJ2-3; maybe TRBD1 (6 bases). The CDR3 sequence is 13 residues long. Germline V gene data show CDR1 as MNHEY and CDR2 as SMNVEV (reference sequence). The V end was cut by 2 bases, the J end by 3 bases, with 6 bases between. This CDR3 reads CASSLRGTDTQYF. Here the CDR3 DNA reads TGTGCCAGCAGTTTAAGGGGGACAGATACGCAGTATTTT.

This clone appeared a single time. V gene TRBV19 combines with J gene TRBJ2-7; D remains unclear. In germline, CDR1 is LNHDA, CDR2 SQIVND (reference sequence). Trimming cost V 5 bases and J 5 bases, with 13 bases left between them. This CDR3 comprises 13 residues. The CDR3 DNA reads TGTGCCAGTAGTTACCGGCAACTTGACGAGCAGTACTTC. Amino acid sequence: CASSYRQLDEQYF.

The CDR3 DNA is TGTGCCAGCAGTGCCGGCCCGACGGTCACTGAAGCTTTCTTT. Encoded protein: CASSAGPTVTEAFF. V is TRBV25-1 and J is TRBJ1-1; D is undetermined. The CDR3 spans 14 residues. V dropped 4 bases and J dropped 4 bases, with 13 bases sitting between them. CDR1 and CDR2 from the germline V gene are MGHDK and SYGVNS.

The V and J genes are TRBV27 and TRBJ2-5; no definite D call. CDR1 MNHEY and CDR2 SMNVEV come from the germline V gene (reference sequence). The CDR3 totals 13 residues. Deletions cut 5 bases from V and 3 bases from J, with 10 bases between. CDR3 sequence reads: CASSPRREETQYF. CDR3 nucleotides: TGTGCCAGCAGTCCCAGACGGGAAGAGACCCAGTACTTC.

The chain combines TRBV6-5 with TRBJ2-1; D gene unclear. The CDR3 runs to 14 residues. Trimming took off 4 bases at V and 0 bases at J, with 7 bases between the two ends. CDR1 and CDR2 (germline): MNHEY, SVGAGI. CDR3 DNA sequence: TGTGCCAGCAGTTCATCAGCCTCCTACAATGAGCAGTTCTTC. It codes for CASSSSASYNEQFF.

The genes are TRBV19 and TRBJ1-1; 7 nucleotides match TRBD1. Per the germline V gene, CDR1 is LNHDA and CDR2 is SQIVND (reference sequence). The J segment lost 5 bases and the V segment lost 3 bases, leaving 9 bases of the junction unmatched. The CDR3 totals 15 residues. The CDR3 protein is CASSILTGRTTEAFF. CDR3 nucleotides: TGTGCCAGTAGTATTTTGACAGGGCGAACGACTGAAGCTTTCTTT. The whole variable domain, filled in from reference TRBV19 and TRBJ1-1, reads DGGITQSPKYLFRKEGQNVTLSCEQNLNHDAMYWYRQDPGQGLRLIYYSQIVNDFQKGDIAEGYSVSREKKESFPLTVTSAQKNPTAFYLCASSILTGRTTEAFFGQGTRLTVV.